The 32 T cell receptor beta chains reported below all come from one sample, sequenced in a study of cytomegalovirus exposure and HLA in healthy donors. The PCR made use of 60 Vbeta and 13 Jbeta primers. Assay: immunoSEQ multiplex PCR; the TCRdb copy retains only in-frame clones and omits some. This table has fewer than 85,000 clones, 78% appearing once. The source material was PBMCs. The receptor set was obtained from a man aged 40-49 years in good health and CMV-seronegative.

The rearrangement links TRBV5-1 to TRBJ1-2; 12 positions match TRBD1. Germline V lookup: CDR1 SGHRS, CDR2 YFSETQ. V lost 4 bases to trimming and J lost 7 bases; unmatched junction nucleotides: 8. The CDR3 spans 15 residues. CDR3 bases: TGCGCCAGCAGCGCCCGGGACAGGGGGCGTCGTGGCTACACCTTC. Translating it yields CASSARDRGRRGYTF. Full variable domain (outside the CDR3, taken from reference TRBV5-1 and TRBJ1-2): KAGVTQTPRYLIKTRGQQVTLSCSPISGHRSVSWYQQTPGQGLQFLFEYFSETQRNKGNFPGRFSGRQFSNSRSEMNVSTLELGDSALYLCASSARDRGRRGYTFGSGTRLTVV.

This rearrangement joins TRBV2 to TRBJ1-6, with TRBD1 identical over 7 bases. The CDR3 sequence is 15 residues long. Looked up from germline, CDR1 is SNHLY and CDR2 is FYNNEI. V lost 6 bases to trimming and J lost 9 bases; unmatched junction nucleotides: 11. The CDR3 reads CASRLTGTGGSPLHF. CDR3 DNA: TGTGCCAGCAGGTTGACAGGGACGGGTGGTTCACCCCTCCACTTT.

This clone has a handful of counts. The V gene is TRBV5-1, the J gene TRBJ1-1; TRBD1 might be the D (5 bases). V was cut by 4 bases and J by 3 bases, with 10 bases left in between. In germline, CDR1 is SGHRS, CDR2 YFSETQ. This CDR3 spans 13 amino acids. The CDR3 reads CASSRGMDTEAFF. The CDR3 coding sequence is TGCGCCAGCAGCAGGGGAATGGACACTGAAGCTTTCTTT.

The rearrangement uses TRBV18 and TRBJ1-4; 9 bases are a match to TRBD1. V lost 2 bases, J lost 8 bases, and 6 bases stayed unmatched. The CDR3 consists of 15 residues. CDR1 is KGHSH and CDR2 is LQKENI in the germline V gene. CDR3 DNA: TGTGCCAGCTCACCAAGTTGGGGACAGGGCGAAAAACTGTTTTTT. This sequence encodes CASSPSWGQGEKLFF.

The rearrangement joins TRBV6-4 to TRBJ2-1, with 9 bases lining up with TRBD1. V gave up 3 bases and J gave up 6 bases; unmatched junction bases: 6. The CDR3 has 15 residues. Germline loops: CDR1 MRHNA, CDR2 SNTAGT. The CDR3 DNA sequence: TGTGCCAGCAGTGATCCCGGGACAGGGTTCAATGAGCAGTTCTTC. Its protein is CASSDPGTGFNEQFF.

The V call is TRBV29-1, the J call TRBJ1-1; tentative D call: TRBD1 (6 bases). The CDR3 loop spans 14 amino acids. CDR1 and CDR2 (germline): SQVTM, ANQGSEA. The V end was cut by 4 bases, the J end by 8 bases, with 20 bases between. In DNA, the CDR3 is TGCAGCGTTGTCCAGCAGGGGTCTTCGAGCGAAGCTTTCTTT. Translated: CSVVQQGSSSEAFF.

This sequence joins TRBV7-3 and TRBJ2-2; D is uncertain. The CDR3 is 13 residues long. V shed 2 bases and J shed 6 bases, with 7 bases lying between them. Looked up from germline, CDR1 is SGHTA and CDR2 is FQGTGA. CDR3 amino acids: CASSLLIAGELFF. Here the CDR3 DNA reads TGTGCCAGCAGCTTATTAATAGCCGGGGAGCTGTTTTTT.

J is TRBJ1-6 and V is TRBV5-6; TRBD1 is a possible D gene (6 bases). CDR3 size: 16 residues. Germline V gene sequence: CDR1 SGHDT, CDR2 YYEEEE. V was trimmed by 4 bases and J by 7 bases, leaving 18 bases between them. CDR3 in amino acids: CASSPIERTVNSPLHF. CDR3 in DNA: TGTGCCAGCAGCCCTATAGAAAGGACAGTCAATTCACCCCTCCACTTT.

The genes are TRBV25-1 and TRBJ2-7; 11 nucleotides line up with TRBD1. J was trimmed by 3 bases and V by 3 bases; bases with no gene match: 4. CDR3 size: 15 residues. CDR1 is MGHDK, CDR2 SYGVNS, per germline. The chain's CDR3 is CASSDSGTGGYEQYF. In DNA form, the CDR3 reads TGTGCCAGCAGTGACTCCGGGACAGGGGGCTACGAGCAGTACTTC.

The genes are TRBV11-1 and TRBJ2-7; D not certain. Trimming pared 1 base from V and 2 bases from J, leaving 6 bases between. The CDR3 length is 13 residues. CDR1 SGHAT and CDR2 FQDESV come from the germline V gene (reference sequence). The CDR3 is CASSLVQTYEQYF. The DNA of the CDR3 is TGTGCCAGCAGCTTAGTACAGACCTACGAGCAGTACTTC.

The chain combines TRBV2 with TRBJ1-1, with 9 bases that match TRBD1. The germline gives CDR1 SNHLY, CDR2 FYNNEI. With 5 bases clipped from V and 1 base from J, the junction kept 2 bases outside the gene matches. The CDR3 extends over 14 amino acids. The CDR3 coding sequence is TGTGCCAGCAGTAGGACAGGGGCGAACACTGAAGCTTTCTTT. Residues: CASSRTGANTEAFF. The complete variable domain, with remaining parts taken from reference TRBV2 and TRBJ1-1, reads EPEVTQTPSHQVTQMGQEVILRCVPISNHLYFYWYRQILGQKVEFLVSFYNNEISEKSEIFDDQFSVERPDGSNFTLKIRSTKLEDSAMYFCASSRTGANTEAFFGQGTRLTVV.

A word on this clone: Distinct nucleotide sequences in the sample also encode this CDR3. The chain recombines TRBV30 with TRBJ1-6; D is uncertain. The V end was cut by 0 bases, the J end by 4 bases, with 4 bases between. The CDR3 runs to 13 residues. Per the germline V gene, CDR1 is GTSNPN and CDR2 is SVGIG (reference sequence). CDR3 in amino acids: CAWSVQYNSPLHF. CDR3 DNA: TGTGCCTGGAGTGTACAGTATAATTCACCCCTCCACTTT. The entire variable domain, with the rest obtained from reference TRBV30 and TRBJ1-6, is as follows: SQTIHQWPATLVQPVGSPLSLECTVEGTSNPNLYWYRQAAGRGLQLLFYSVGIGQISSEVPQNLSASRPQDRQFILSSKKLLLSDSGFYLCAWSVQYNSPLHFGNGTRLTVT.

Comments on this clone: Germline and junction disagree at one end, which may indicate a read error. CDR3 amino acids: CASSSAHSGDTIYF. CDR3 nucleotide sequence: TGTGCCAGCAGTTCGGCCCACTCTGGAGACACCATATATTTT. The V and J genes are TRBV27 and TRBJ1-3; D gene uncertain. Germline assignment: CDR1 MNHEY and CDR2 SMNVEV (reference sequence). The CDR3 runs 14 residues.

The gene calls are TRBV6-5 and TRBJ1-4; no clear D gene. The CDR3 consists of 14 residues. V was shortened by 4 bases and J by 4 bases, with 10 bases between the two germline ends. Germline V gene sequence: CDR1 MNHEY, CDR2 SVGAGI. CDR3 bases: TGTGCCAGCAGTTTTCGGGAGTATAATGAAAAACTGTTTTTT. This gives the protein CASSFREYNEKLFF.

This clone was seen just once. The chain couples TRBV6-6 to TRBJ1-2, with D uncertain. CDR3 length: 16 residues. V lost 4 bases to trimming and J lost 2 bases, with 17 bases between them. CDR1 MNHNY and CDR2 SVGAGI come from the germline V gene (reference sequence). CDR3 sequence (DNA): TGTGCCAGCAGTTCACTGTCTAGCAGCCGGAACTATGGCTACACCTTC. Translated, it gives CASSSLSSSRNYGYTF.

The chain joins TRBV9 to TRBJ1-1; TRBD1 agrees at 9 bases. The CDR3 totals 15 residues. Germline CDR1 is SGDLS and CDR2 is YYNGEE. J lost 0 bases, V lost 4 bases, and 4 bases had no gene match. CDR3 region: CASSPNRGLNTEAFF. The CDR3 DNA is TGTGCCAGCAGCCCAAACAGGGGGCTGAACACTGAAGCTTTCTTT.

The CDR3 bases are TGTGCCTGGGGTCAGGGTTTGACTAATGAAAAACTGTTTTTT. As protein: CAWGQGLTNEKLFF. The chain employs TRBV30 and TRBJ1-4; D is perhaps TRBD1 (5 bases). V was pared by 5 bases and J by 2 bases, with 12 bases between. The CDR3 covers 14 residues. From germline, CDR1 is GTSNPN and CDR2 SVGIG (reference sequence).

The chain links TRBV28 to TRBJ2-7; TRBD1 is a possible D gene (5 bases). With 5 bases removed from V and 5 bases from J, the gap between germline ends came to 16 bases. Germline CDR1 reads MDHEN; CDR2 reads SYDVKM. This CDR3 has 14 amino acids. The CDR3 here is CASSGQGLRHEQYF. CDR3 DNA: TGTGCCAGCAGTGGGCAGGGCCTTAGGCACGAGCAGTACTTC.

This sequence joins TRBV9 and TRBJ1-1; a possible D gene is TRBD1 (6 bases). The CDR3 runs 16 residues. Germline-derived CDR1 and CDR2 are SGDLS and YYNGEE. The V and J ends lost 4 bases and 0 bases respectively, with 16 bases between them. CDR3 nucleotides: TGTGCCAGCAGCCCCCAGACAGGAGGTTTGAACACTGAAGCTTTCTTT. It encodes CASSPQTGGLNTEAFF.

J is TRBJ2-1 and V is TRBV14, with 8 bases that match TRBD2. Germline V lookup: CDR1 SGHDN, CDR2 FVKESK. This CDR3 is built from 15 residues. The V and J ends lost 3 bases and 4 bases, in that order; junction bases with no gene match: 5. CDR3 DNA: TGTGCCAGCAGCCACGGACTAGCTGGGTACAATGAGCAGTTCTTC. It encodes CASSHGLAGYNEQFF. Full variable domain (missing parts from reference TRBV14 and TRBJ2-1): EAGVTQFPSHSVIEKGQTVTLRCDPISGHDNLYWYRRVMGKEIKFLLHFVKESKQDESGMPNNRFLAERTGGTYSTLKVQPAELEDSGVYFCASSHGLAGYNEQFFGPGTRLTVL.

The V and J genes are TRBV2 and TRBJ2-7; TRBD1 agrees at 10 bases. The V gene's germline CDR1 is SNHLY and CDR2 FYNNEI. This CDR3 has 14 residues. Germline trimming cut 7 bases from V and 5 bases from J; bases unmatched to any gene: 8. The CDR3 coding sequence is TGTGCCAGCAACCGACAGGGGGCCCTGGACGAGCAGTACTTC. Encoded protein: CASNRQGALDEQYF.

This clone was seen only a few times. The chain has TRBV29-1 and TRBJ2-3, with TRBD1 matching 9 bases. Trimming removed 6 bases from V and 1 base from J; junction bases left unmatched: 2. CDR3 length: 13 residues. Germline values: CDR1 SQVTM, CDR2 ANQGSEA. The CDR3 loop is CSVGQGGTDTQYF. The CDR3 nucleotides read TGCAGCGTGGGACAGGGAGGCACAGATACGCAGTATTTT.

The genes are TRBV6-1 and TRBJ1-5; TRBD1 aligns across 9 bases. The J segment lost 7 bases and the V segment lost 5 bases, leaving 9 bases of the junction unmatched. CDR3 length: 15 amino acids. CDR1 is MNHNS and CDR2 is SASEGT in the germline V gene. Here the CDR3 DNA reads TGTGCCAGCAGTCCCCGACAGGGGGACTGGCAGCCCCAGCATTTT. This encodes CASSPRQGDWQPQHF.

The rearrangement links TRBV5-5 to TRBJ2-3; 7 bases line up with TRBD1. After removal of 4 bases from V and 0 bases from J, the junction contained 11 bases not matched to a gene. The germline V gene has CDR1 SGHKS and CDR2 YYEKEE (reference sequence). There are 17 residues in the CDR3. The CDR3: CASSRSPPTGSTDTQYF. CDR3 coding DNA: TGTGCCAGCAGCCGCTCCCCTCCGACAGGGAGCACAGATACGCAGTATTTT.

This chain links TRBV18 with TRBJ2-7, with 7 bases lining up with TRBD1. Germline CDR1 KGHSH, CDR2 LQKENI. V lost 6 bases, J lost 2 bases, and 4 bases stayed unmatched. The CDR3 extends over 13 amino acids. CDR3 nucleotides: TGTGCCAGCTCCTCGACAGGGCCCTACGAGCAGTACTTC. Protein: CASSSTGPYEQYF.

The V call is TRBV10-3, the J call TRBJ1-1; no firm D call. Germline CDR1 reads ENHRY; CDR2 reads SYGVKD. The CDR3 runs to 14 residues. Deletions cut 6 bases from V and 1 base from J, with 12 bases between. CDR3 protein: CAIRDNSGNTEAFF. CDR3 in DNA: TGTGCCATCAGAGATAACTCGGGGAACACTGAAGCTTTCTTT.

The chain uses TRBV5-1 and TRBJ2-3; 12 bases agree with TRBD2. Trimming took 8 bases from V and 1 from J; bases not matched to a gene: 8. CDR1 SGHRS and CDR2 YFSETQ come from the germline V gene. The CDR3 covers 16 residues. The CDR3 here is CASRLAGALGTDTQYF. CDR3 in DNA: TGCGCCAGTAGACTAGCGGGAGCTTTAGGCACAGATACGCAGTATTTT.

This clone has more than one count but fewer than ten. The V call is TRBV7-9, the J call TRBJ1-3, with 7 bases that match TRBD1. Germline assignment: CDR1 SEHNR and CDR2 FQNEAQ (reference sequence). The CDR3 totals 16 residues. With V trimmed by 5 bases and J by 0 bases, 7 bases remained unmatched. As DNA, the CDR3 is TGTGCCAGCAGCAAGAGACAGGGCCTCTCTGGAAACACCATATATTTT. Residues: CASSKRQGLSGNTIYF.

CDR3 protein: CASSFQDRGDSPLHF. The CDR3 bases are TGTGCCAGCAGCTTCCAGGACAGGGGAGATTCACCCCTCCACTTT. J is TRBJ1-6 and V is TRBV7-9; TRBD1 aligns across 9 bases. The CDR3 is 15 residues long. V shed 3 bases, J shed 8 bases, and the junction held 5 bases outside the gene matches. Germline-derived CDR1 and CDR2 are SEHNR and FQNEAQ (reference sequence).

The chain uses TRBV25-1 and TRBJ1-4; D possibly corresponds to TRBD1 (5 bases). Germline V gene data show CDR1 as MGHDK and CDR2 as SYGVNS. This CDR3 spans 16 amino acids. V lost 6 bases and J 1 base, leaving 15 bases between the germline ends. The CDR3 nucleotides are TGTGCCAGCAGCCCCCTGGGGCGAGGAACTAATGAAAAACTGTTTTTT. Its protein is CASSPLGRGTNEKLFF.

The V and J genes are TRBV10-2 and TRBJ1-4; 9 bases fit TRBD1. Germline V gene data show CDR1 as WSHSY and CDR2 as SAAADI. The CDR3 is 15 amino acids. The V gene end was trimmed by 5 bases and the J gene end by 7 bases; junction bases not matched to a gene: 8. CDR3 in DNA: TGCGCCAGCAGTTGGACAGGGGCCGAGGGTGAAAAACTGTTTTTT. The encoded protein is CASSWTGAEGEKLFF.

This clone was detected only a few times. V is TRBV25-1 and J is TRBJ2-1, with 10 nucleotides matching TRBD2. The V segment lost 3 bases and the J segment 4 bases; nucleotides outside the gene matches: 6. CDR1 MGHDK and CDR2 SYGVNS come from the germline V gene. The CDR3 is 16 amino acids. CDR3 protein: CASSDPSGGGYNEQFF. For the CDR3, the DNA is TGTGCCAGCAGTGACCCTAGCGGGGGCGGATACAATGAGCAGTTCTTC. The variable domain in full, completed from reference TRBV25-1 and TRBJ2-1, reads EADIYQTPRYLVIGTGKKITLECSQTMGHDKMYWYQQDPGMELHLIHYSYGVNSTEKGDLSSESTVSRIRTEHFPLTLESARPSHTSQYLCASSDPSGGGYNEQFFGPGTRLTVL.